Shown below are 2 T cell receptor beta chains from a single sample sequenced in a study of CXCR3-negative and CXCR3-positive naive CD8 T cells. The study, taken as a whole, reports: CXCR3-negative naive cells had less hydrophobic TRB CDR3s than did CXCR3-positive naive cells.

Their target antigens are unknown. The authors made the TRB cDNA libraries by 5' RACE using UMI labels. Following a re-call of the 5' RACE reads, TCRdb has one entry per CDR3 protein and lacks DNA. This sample's table reports over 100,000 distinct CDR3 sequences. Sequenced input: naive CXCR3+ CD8+ T cells from blood. Subset specified: CD45RO-CCR7+CD27+CD95- naive CD8+ T cells expressing CXCR3 (TNR3+). The source of these receptors is a human donor in good health. Some clones in this sample may be carry-over from other donors' samples.

This chain connects TRBV7-9 to TRBJ2-1; there is no DNA to check the TCRdb D call of TRBD2. Germline V gives CDR1 SEHNR, CDR2 FQNEAQ (reference sequence). The CDR3 has 16 residues. CDR3 loop: CASSHDATSRSNEQFF.

The CDR3: CSARGLVANNEQFF. This chain connects TRBV20-1 to TRBJ2-1; TCRdb calls TRBD2, which cannot be checked without DNA. Looked up from germline, CDR1 is DFQATT and CDR2 is SNEGSKA (reference sequence). The CDR3 length is 14 residues.